Here is one T cell receptor beta chain with its context. The antigen remains undetermined. This specimen belongs to a study of Ad26.COV2.S vaccination and SARS-CoV-2 variants. Study-wide context: The Ad26.COV2.S arm of the COV1001 trial was where the donor was placed. Intramuscular Ad26.COV2.S doses were given once or twice, 56 days apart. Study conclusions and caveats: Overall T cell responses may have been underestimated by the analyses of TCR breadth and depth. Substantial breadth was reportedly displayed by spike-specific CD8+ and CD4+ T cell responses after vaccination.

Specified treatment: some 20 received Ad26.COV2.S at low or high dose, single or two shots; about 5 received placebo; per-sample allocation not given. Sampling was performed 63 days after the first vaccine or placebo injection. The data were produced by immunoSEQ multiplex PCR, yet TCRdb's version contains in-frame clones alone and is incomplete. The sample shows around 310,000 clones, 85% to 90% of them seen only once. V lost 4 bases and J lost 4; bases outside the gene matches: 3. Germline assignment: CDR1 MNHEY and CDR2 SMNVEV (reference sequence). This CDR3 spans 14 amino acids. The TCR sequence derives from a person aged 18-60 years who received the Ad26.COV2.S COVID-19 vaccine or a placebo. The sequencing here drew on peripheral blood, taken in a trial of Ad26.COV2.S vaccine versus placebo. The rearrangement uses TRBV27 and TRBJ1-2, with 10 bases aligning to TRBD1. The DNA for the CDR3 is TGTGCCAGCAGTTCCGGGACAGGGGCCTATGGCTACACCTTC. It codes for CASSSGTGAYGYTF.